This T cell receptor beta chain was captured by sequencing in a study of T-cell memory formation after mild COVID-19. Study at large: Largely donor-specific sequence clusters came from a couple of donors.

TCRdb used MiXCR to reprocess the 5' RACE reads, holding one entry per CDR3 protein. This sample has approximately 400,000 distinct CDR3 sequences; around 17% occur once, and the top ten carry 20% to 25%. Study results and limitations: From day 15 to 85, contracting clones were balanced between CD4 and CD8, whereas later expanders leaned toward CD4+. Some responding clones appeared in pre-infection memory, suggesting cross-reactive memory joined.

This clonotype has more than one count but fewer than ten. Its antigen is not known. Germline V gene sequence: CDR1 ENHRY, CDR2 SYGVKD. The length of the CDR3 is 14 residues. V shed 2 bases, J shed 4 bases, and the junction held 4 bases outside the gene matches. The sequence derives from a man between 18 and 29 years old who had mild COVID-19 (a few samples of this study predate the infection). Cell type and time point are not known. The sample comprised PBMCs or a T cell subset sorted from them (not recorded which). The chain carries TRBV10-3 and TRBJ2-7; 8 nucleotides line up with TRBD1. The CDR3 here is CAISEGQGSYEQYF. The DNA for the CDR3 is TGTGCCATCAGTGAGGGACAGGGATCGTACGAGCAGTACTTC.